This entry features one TCR beta chain sequence. Its antigen is undetermined. The entry originates in a study of OX40 agonist ivuxolimab in advanced cancers. Whole-study context: Three patients responded partially, comprising one with hepatocellular carcinoma and two with cutaneous melanoma.

Study-wide points: Partial responders dosed at 0.1-3.0 mg/kg displayed clonal expansion ranking among the lowest.

TCRdb keeps only in-frame clones here, not all; method: immunoSEQ multiplex PCR. The repertoire holds 25,000 to 35,000 clones, about four fifths seen once, with roughly 25% in the top ten. Autoimmune disease history or systemic immunosuppression excluded patients. Germline loops: CDR1 MNHEY, CDR2 SVGAGI. V lost 5 bases to trimming and J lost 4 bases; unmatched junction nucleotides: 7. There are 14 residues in the CDR3. The chain employs TRBV6-5 and TRBJ1-2; TRBD1 matches at 7 bases. The source was CD4+ or CD8+ T cells sorted from blood, collected in a trial of the OX40 agonist ivuxolimab. This receptor was identified in an adult with an advanced solid tumor such as melanoma, head and neck, liver or kidney cancer. CDR3 protein: CASSTSTGPYGYTF. The CDR3, as DNA: TGTGCCAGCAGTACCTCGACAGGGCCCTATGGCTACACCTTC.